This TCR beta chain was captured by sequencing in a study of metastatic and nonmetastatic thyroid tumors. The study, taken as a whole, reports: Patients with malignant thyroid tumors reportedly had significantly higher TCR beta diversity than those with benign nodules, in blood and tumor.

This clone came up many times. Antigen specificity is unknown. V lost 2 bases and J lost 5, with 10 bases in between. The CDR3 extends over 13 amino acids. Looked up from germline, CDR1 is GTSNPN and CDR2 is SVGIG (reference sequence). Not a single patient had been given any form of treatment at any point before undergoing thyroid surgery. Original data processing: The study built a papillary thyroid cancer distant-metastasis classifier from CDR3 differences across clinicopathological groups. TCRdb re-clonotyped the PCR reads through MiXCR. The V and J calls come from TCRdb's annotation, not from the publication. The sample yields 30,000 to 35,000 clones, over 15% seen once.

This TCR derives from a female donor with papillary thyroid cancer or a benign thyroid nodule (not recorded which). Some clones in this sample may be carry-over from other donors' samples. Material: blood. The chain is built from TRBV30 and TRBJ1-5; TRBD1 is a possible D gene (5 bases). CDR3 residues: CAWSMDTDQPQHF. Here the CDR3 DNA reads TGTGCCTGGAGTATGGACACCGATCAGCCCCAGCATTTT.